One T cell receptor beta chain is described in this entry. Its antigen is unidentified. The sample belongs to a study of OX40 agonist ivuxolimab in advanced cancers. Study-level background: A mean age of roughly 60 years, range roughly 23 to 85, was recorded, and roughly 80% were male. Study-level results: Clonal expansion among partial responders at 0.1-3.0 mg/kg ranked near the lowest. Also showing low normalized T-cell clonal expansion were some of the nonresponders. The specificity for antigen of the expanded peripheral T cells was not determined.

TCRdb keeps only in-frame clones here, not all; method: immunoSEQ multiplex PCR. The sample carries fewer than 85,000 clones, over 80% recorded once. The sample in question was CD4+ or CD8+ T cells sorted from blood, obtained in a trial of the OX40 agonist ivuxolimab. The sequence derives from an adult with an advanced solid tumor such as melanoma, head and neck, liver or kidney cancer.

CDR3: CASTAYSPGANVLTF. The CDR3 nucleotides read TGTGCCAGCACCGCCTACTCCCCGGGGGCCAACGTCCTGACTTTC. V is TRBV5-4 and J is TRBJ2-6; D call uncertain. Trimming cost V 6 bases and J 4 bases, with 14 bases left between them. The CDR3 is 15 amino acids. Germline CDR1 SGHNT, CDR2 YYREEE (reference sequence).